Presented here are 3 T cell receptor beta chains from one specimen sequenced in a study of blood T cell repertoires in COVID-19. Repertoires were generated with immunoSEQ multiplex PCR, while TCRdb's copy carries only in-frame clones and drops some. The sample records 150,000 to 250,000 clones, roughly four fifths being singletons. The sequenced sample was PBMCs or T cells enriched from blood (not recorded which). The receptors were gathered from a man aged 35 to 55 who had recovered from COVID-19.

The J gene is TRBJ1-1, the V gene TRBV10-3, with unresolved D. Trimming took 3 bases from V and 0 from J, leaving 14 bases between them. This CDR3 has 16 amino acids. The germline gives CDR1 ENHRY, CDR2 SYGVKD. The CDR3 DNA sequence: TGTGCCATCAGTGAACAGAACACGGGGTTGAACACTGAAGCTTTCTTT. As protein: CAISEQNTGLNTEAFF.

V and J are TRBV2 and TRBJ2-1; 7 bases map to TRBD2. From germline, CDR1 is SNHLY and CDR2 FYNNEI. Trimming removed 6 bases from V and 2 bases from J; junction bases left unmatched: 1. The CDR3 is 13 amino acids. CDR3 amino acids: CASSGRTYNEQFF. For the CDR3, the DNA is TGTGCCAGCAGCGGGAGGACCTACAATGAGCAGTTCTTC.

V is TRBV28 and J is TRBJ1-2; D ambiguous. The CDR3 runs to 14 residues. Germline V gives CDR1 MDHEN, CDR2 SYDVKM. The V and J ends lost 1 base and 4 bases respectively, with 10 bases between them. The CDR3 sequence: CASSLYWEAYGYTF. CDR3 in DNA: TGTGCCAGCAGTTTATACTGGGAGGCCTATGGCTACACCTTC.